This TCR beta chain was sequenced during a study of CD8 T cells in ankylosing spondylitis. Points from the study as a whole: With a CD8+ phenotype, disease-linked clones were relatively rare in peripheral blood.

TCRdb reprocessed the 5' RACE reads with MiXCR, giving one entry per CDR3 protein. The sample yields roughly 130,000 distinct CDR3 sequences, 7.5% to 9.5% seen once. This clonotype has at least ten counts. Its antigen is still unknown. The CDR3 extends over 13 amino acids. From germline, CDR1 is SGDLS and CDR2 YYNGEE. The V end lost 3 bases, the J end lost 2 bases, and 8 bases lay between the germline ends. This sequence originates from a male donor with ankylosing spondylitis. The material sequenced was synovial fluid, either unsorted or a sorted T cell fraction (not recorded which). V gene TRBV9 combines with J gene TRBJ1-1; D uncertain. The CDR3 nucleotides are TGTGCCAGCAGCGGGCAGCTTAACACTGAAGCTTTCTTT. This gives the protein CASSGQLNTEAFF.